Sequencing of this T cell receptor beta chain was carried out in a study of cytomegalovirus exposure and HLA in healthy donors. At the level of the study: Unique TCR beta sequences numbering some 120 million came from around 180 million T cells in an earlier analysis. Overall study results and limits: Cytomegalovirus association was listed for around 170 TCR beta chains. With high specificity and sensitivity, the classifier reportedly diagnosed cytomegalovirus status. Exclusion applied to some V segments, including TRBV6-2 and TRBV6-3, as they were indistinguishable.

A multiplex PCR was run with 60 Vbeta primers and 13 Jbeta primers. Data came from immunoSEQ multiplex PCR; TCRdb stores just in-frame clones and leaves some out. This table has about 160,000 clones, less than 85% appearing once. This clone was counted once. Its antigen is undetermined. The germline V gene has CDR1 SGHNT and CDR2 YENEEA. This CDR3 region has 13 residues. V was clipped by 5 bases and J by 10 bases, with 15 bases between them. Sequencing input: PBMCs. This chain links TRBV11-3 with TRBJ2-1; tentatively, D is TRBD2 (5 bases). The origin of this receptor is a man between 60 and 70 years old in good health and CMV-seronegative. CDR3 sequence reads: CASSPTPREEQFF. Here the CDR3 DNA reads TGTGCCAGCAGCCCCACCCCTCGGGAAGAGCAGTTCTTC.